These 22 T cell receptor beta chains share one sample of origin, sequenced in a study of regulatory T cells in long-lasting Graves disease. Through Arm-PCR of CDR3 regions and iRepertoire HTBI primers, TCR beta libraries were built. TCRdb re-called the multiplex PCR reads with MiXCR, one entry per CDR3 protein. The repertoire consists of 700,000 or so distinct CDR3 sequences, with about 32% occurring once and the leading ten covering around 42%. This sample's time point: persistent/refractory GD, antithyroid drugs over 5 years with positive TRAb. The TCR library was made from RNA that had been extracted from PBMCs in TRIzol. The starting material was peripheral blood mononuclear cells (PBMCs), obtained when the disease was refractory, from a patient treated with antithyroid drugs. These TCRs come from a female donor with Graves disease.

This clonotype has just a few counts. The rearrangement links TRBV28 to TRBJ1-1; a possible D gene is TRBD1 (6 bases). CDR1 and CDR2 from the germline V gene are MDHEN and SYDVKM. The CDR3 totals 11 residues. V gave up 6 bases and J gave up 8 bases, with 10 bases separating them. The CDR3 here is CASRPQGEAFF. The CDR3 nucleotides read TGTGCCAGCAGACCTCAGGGGGAAGCTTTCTTT.

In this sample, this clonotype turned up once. For the CDR3, the DNA is TGTGCCAGCAGCTTAGGTATTGGACTAACAAGAGGTGAGCAGTTCTTC. This sequence encodes CASSLGIGLTRGEQFF. The chain recombines TRBV7-9 with TRBJ2-1; tentative D call: TRBD2 (6 bases). Trimming stripped 1 base from V and 9 bases from J, with 19 bases between. Germline CDR1 and CDR2: SEHNR and FQNEAQ (reference sequence). CDR3 size: 16 residues.

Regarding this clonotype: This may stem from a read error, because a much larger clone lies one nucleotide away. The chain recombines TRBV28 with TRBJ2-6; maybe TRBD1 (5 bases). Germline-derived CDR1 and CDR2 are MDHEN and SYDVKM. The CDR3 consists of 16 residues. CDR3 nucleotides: TGTGCCAGCAGTTGGACGGAATACTCTGGGGCCAGCGTCCTGACTTTC. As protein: CASSWTEYSGASVLTF.

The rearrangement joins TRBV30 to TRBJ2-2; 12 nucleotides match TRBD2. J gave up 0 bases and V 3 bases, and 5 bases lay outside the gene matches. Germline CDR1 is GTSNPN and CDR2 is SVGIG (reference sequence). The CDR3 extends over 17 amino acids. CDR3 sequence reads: CAWRRGLAGANTGELFF. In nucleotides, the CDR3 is TGTGCCTGGAGGCGGGGACTAGCGGGCGCGAACACCGGGGAGCTGTTTTTT.

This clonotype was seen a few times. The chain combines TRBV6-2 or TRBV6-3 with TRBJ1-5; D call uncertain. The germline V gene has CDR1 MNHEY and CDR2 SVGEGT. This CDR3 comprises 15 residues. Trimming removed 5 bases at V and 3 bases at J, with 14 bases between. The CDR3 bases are TGTGCCAGCAGTGAAGAAAAAGGGCACAATCAGCCCCAGCATTTT. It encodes CASSEEKGHNQPQHF.

The CDR3 coding sequence is TGTGCCTGGAGCCGGTCCGAGAGGAACACTGAAGCTTTCTTT. Its translation is CAWSRSERNTEAFF. The V gene is TRBV30, the J gene TRBJ1-1; D not resolved. The length of the CDR3 is 14 residues. Trimming removed 3 bases from V and 1 base from J, with 12 bases in between. Germline V gene data show CDR1 as GTSNPN and CDR2 as SVGIG (reference sequence).

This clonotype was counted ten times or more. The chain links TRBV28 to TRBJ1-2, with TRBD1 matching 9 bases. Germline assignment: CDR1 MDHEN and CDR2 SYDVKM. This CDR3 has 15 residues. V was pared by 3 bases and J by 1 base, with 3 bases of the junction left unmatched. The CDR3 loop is CASSFGTGSNYGYTF. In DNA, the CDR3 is TGTGCCAGCAGTTTCGGGACAGGGAGTAACTATGGCTACACCTTC.

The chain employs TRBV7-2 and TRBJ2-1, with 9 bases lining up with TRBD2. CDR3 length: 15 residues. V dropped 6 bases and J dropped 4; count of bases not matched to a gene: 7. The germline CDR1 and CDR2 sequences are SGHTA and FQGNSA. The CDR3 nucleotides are TGTGCCAGCAGACCGACTAGCGGTTTATACAATGAGCAGTTCTTC. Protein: CASRPTSGLYNEQFF.

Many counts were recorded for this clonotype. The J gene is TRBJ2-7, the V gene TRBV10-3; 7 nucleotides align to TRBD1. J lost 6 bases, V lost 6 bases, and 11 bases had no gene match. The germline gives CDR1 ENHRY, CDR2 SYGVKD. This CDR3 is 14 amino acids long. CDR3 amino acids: CAIRKDRSEFEQYF. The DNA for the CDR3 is TGTGCCATCAGGAAGGACAGGAGCGAGTTCGAGCAGTACTTC.

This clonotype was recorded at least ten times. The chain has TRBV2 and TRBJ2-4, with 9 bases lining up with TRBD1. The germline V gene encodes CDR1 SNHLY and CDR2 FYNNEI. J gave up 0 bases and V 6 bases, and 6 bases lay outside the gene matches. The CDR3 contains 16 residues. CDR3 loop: CASSERDRVAKNIQYF. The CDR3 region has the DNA TGTGCCAGCAGCGAAAGGGACAGGGTAGCCAAAAACATTCAGTACTTC.

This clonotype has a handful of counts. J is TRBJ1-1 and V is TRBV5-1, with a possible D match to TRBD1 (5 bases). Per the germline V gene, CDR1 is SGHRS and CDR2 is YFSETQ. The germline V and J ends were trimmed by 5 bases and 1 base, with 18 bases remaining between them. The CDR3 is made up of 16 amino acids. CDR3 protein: CASRITGFASNTEAFF. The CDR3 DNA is TGCGCCAGCAGGATTACAGGATTTGCGTCGAACACTGAAGCTTTCTTT.

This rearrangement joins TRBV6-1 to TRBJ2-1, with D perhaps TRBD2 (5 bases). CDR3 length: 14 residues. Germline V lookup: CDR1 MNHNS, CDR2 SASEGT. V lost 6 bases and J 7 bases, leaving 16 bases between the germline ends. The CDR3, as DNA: TGTGCCAGCAGCGCTCATTTAGCGACGAATGAGCAGTTCTTC. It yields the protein CASSAHLATNEQFF.

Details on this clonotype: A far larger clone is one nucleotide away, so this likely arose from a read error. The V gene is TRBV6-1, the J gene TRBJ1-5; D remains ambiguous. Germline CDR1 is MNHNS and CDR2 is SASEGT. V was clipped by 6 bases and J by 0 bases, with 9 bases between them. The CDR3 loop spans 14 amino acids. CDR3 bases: TGTGCCAGCAGCCACACATATAGCAATCAGCCCCAGCATTTT. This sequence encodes CASSHTYSNQPQHF.

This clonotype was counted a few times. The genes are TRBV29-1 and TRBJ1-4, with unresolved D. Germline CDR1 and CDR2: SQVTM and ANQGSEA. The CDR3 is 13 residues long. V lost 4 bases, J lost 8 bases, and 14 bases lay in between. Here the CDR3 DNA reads TGCAGCGTTGGTCGTGAGGCAGGCGAAAAACTGTTTTTT. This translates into CSVGREAGEKLFF.

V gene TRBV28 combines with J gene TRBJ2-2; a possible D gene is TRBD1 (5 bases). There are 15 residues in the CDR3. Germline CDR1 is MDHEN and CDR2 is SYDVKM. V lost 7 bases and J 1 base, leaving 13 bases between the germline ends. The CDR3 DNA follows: TGTGCCAGCACCCGATTGACAGAGAACACCGGGGAGCTGTTTTTT. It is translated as CASTRLTENTGELFF.

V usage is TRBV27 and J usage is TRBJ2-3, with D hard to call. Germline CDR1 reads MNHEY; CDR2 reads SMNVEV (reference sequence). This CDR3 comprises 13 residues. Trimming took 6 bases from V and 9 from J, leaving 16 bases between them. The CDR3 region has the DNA TGTGCCAGCAGACCCTCTTGGACCGGGACGCAGTATTTT. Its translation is CASRPSWTGTQYF.

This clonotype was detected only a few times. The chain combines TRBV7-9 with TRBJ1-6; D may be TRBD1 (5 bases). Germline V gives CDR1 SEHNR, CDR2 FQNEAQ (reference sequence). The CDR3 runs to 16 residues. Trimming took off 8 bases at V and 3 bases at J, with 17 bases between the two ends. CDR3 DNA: TGTGCCAGCCATGATACGGGGCAAGACTATAATTCACCCCTCCACTTT. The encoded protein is CASHDTGQDYNSPLHF.

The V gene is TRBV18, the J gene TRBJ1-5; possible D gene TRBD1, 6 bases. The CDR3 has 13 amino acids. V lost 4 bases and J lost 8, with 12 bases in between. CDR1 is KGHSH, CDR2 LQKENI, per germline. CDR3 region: CASSHRAWEPQHF. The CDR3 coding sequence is TGTGCCAGCTCACACAGGGCCTGGGAGCCCCAGCATTTT.

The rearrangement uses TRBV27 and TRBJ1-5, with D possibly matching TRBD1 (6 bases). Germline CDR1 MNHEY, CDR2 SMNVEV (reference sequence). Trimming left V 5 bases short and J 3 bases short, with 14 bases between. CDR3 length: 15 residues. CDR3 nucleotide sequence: TGTGCCAGCAGTCGCAGGGGTGGGAACAATCAGCCCCAGCATTTT. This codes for CASSRRGGNNQPQHF.

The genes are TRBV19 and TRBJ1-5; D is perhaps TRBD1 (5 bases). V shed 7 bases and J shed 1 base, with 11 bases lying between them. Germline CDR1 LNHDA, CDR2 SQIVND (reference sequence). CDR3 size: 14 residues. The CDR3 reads CASNGAMSNQPQHF. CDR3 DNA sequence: TGTGCCAGTAATGGGGCGATGAGCAATCAGCCCCAGCATTTT.

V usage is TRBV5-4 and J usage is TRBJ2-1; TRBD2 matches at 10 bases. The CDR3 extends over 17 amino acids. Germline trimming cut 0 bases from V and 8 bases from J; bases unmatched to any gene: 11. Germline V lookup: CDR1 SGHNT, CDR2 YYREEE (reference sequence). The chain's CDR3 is CASSLGAGTSGIDEQFF. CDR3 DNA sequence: TGTGCCAGCAGCTTGGGCGCCGGAACTAGCGGGATCGATGAGCAGTTCTTC. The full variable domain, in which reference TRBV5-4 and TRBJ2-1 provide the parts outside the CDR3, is ETGVTQSPTHLIKTRGQQVTLRCSSQSGHNTVSWYQQALGQGPQFIFQYYREEENGRGNFPPRFSGLQFPNYSSELNVNALELDDSALYLCASSLGAGTSGIDEQFFGPGTRLTVL.

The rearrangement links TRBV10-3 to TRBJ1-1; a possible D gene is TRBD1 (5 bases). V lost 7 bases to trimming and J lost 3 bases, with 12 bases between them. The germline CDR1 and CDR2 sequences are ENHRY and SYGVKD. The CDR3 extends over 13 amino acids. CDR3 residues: CAITGRPDTEAFF. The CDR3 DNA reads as TGTGCCATCACAGGGAGACCCGACACTGAAGCTTTCTTT.